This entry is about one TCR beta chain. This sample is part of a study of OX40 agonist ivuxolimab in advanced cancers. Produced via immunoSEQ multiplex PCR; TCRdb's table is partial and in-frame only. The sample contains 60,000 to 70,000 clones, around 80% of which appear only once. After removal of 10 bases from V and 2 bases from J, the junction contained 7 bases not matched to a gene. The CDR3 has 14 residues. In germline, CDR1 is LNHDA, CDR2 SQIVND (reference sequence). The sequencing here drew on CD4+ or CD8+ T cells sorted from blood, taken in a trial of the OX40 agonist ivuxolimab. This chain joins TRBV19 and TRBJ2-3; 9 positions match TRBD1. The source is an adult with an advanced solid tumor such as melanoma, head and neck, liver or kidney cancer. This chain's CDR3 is CAIGDRGSTDTQYF. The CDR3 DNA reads TGTGCCATCGGAGACAGGGGGTCCACAGATACGCAGTATTTT. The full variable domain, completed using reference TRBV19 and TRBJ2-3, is DGGITQSPKYLFRKEGQNVTLSCEQNLNHDAMYWYRQDPGQGLRLIYYSQIVNDFQKGDIAEGYSVSREKKESFPLTVTSAQKNPTAFYLCAIGDRGSTDTQYFGPGTRLTVL.